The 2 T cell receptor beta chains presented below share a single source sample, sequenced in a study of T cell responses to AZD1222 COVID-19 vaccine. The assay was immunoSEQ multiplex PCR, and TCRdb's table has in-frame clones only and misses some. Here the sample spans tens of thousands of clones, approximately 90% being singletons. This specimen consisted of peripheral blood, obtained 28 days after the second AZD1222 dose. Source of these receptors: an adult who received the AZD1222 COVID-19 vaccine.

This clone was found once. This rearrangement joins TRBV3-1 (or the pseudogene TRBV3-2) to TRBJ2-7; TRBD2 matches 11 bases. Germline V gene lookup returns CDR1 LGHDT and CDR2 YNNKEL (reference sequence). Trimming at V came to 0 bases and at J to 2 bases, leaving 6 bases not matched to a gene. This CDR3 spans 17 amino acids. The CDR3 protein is CASSQEPSGRYTYEQYF. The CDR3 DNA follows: TGTGCCAGCAGCCAAGAACCTAGCGGGAGGTATACCTACGAGCAGTACTTC.

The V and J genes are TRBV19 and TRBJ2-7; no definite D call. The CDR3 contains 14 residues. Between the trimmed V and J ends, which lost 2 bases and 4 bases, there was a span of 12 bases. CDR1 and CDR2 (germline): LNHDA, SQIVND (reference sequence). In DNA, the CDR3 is TGTGCCAGTAGTATATGGGTAGGGCCTTACGAGCAGTACTTC. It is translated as CASSIWVGPYEQYF.